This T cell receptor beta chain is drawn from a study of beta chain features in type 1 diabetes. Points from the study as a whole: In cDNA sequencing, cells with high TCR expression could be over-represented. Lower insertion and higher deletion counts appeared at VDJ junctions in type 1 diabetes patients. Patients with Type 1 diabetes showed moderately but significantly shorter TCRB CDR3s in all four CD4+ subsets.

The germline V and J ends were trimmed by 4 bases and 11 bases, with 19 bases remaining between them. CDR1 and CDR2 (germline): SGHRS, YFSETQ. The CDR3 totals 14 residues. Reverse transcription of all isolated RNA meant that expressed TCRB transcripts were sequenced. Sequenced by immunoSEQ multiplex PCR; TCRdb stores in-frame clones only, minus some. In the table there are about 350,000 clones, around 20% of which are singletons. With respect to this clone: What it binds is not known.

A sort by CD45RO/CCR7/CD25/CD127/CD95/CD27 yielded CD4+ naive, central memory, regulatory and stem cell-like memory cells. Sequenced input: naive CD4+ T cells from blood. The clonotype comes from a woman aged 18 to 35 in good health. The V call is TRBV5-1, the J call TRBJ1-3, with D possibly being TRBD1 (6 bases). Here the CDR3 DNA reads TGCGCCAGCAGCCCGGGACACCCCGTGACCGCCATATATTTT. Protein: CASSPGHPVTAIYF.